This T cell receptor (beta chain) originates from a study of T-cell reconstitution after alpha-beta-depleted transplantation in children. Per germline, CDR1 SNHLY and CDR2 FYNNEI. The CDR3 contains 16 residues. V was clipped by 5 bases and J by 2 bases; unmatched bases: 9. This sample's TCRbeta library carried unique molecular identifier barcodes. TCRdb re-called the PCR reads through MiXCR, storing one row per CDR3 protein. The sample includes some 530,000 distinct CDR3 sequences, around 13% of them seen just once. This receptor was identified in a human donor who donated a stem cell graft to a child with combined immunodeficiency. V usage is TRBV2 and J usage is TRBJ2-7; 10 bases map to TRBD1. The source was PBMCs from the stem cell graft donor, collected from the stem cell graft. The CDR3 DNA sequence: TGTGCCAGCAGTTTACTAGTCGGGACAGGGGCCTACGAGCAGTACTTC. Its translation: CASSLLVGTGAYEQYF.